This T cell receptor beta chain was documented in a study of T-cell memory formation after mild COVID-19. Study context: Each donor largely had its own TCR clusters. Study-wide results and caveats: Contracting clones localized mainly to CM and EM when CD4+ and mainly to EMRA when CD8+. Contracting clones from day 15 to 85 showed balanced CD4/CD8; later expanders favored CD4+.

Details on this clonotype: Its antigen remains unknown.

TCR alpha and TCR beta cDNA libraries carrying sample barcodes and UMIs were produced by 5'RACE using constant-segment primers. TCRdb passed the 5' RACE reads through MiXCR, listing each CDR3 protein once. The sample holds 580,000 or so distinct CDR3 sequences; 17% are singletons and the top ten take around 7.8%. Per the germline V gene, CDR1 is MNHEY and CDR2 is SMNVEV (reference sequence). The trim removed 5 bases at V and 0 bases at J, leaving 7 bases unmatched. The CDR3 runs 17 residues. The chain links TRBV27 to TRBJ1-6; 7 positions agree with TRBD1. Sequences were obtained from PBMCs or a T cell subset sorted from them (not recorded which). The receptor's source is an adult woman who had mild COVID-19 (a few samples of this study predate the infection). Cell type and time point are not known. The CDR3 spells CASSPRGFSSYNSPLHF. The CDR3 DNA reads as TGTGCCAGCAGTCCCAGGGGGTTCAGCTCCTATAATTCACCCCTCCACTTT.